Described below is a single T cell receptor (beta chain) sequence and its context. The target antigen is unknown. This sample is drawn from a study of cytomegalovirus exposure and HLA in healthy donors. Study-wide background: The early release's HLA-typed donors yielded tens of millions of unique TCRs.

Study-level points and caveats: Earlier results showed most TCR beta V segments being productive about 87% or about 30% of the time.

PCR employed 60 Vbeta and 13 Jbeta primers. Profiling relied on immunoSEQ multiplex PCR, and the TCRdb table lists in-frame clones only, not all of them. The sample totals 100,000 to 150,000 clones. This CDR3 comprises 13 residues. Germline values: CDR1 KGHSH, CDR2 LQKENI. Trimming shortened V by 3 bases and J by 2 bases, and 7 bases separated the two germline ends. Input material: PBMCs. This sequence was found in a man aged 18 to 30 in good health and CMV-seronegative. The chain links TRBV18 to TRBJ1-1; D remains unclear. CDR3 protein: CASSPPVNTEAFF. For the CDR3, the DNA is TGTGCCAGCTCACCCCCTGTCAACACTGAAGCTTTCTTT.